This T cell receptor (beta chain) is drawn from a study of cytomegalovirus exposure and HLA in healthy donors (dated by TCRdb to the late 2010s). Regarding the complete study: An earlier analysis of around 600 of the donors reported roughly 270 Gb of sequence data and approximately 110 million unique TCR beta sequences from roughly 200 million T cells. About 280 gigabases of sequencing data and roughly 80 million unique TCR sequences made up an early release that covered over 550 HLA-typed donors. Of the 300 to 500 genotyped donors, less than 90% were placed in the genetic ancestry cluster associated with self-reported Caucasian donors. The study was designed to test whether signatures of past pathogen exposure could be identified by cataloging public T cell receptors. The T cell repertoires of about 700 subjects were profiled by immunosequencing and related to cytomegalovirus serostatus. A separate validation cohort of about 110 different subjects was used in addition to the roughly 640-subject first cohort. To predict cytomegalovirus infection status, the study combined high-throughput TCR immunosequencing, statistical association of individual TCRs with disease status, and machine learning. A later analysis re-analyzed previously published TCR beta repertoires from approximately 700 donors and added high-resolution HLA genotyping to study TCR occurrence patterns. Rather than drawing on any new phenotypic data, the later analysis identified candidate immune exposures from TCR beta sequences and the way those sequences occurred across donors. An earlier analysis of some 600 of the donors applied high-throughput TCR beta sequencing to assess whether each TCR beta V gene segment acted as functional or pseudogenic. Donor age, sex, ethnicity and CMV serostatus were collected together with the repertoire data. In a later genetic analysis, genome-wide SNP genotypes for about 65% of the 666 donors were used, and that subset was treated as a discovery cohort. All discovery cohort repertoires had been generated on a single sequencing platform. HLA typing included class I and class II loci at four-digit resolution. Typing coverage differed by locus: A, B, C, DRB1 and DQB1 were typed in roughly 629-630 donors, DQA1 in roughly 510, DPA1 in 600 to 610, and DPB1 in around 440. Roughly 5 DR-DQ haplotypes were handled as single units for association and clustering, since linkage in the cohort was strong. Among 300 to 500 genotyped donors of the cohort, an average of approximately 220,000 unique TCR beta nucleotide sequences was sequenced per donor, of which about 19% were non-productive. Results and caveats for the whole study, not just this receptor: A total of about 180 TCR beta chains were listed by the study as associated with cytomegalovirus. A cluster of highly shared sequence variants was judged likely to be a technical artifact of the sequencing pipeline. Across donors, most TCR sequences were observed very rarely, whereas some public TCRs were present in many individuals. A later analysis associated some 17,000 TCR beta sequences with specific HLA alleles at a false discovery rate of 0.05. A later genetic analysis reported fewer N-insertions in productive TCRs among donors in an Asian-associated ancestry cluster than the approximately 670-donor mean. According to a later analysis, parvovirus B19, influenza, CMV and Epstein-Barr virus appeared linked to several top co-occurrence clusters. The presence/absence analyses assumed that sequencing depth was roughly uniform across donors, and that assumption may not be true. The earlier analysis of around 600 of the donors excluded around 17 rarely observed V segments, including chromosome 9 orphons, because counts were too low. The classifier was reported to diagnose cytomegalovirus status with high specificity and sensitivity in both the original and validation cohorts. According to a later analysis, TCR association rates differed among HLA loci, with DRB1 alleles showing the most associated TCRs and HLA-C alleles showing the fewest. Most CMV-associated TCR beta chains appeared to be HLA-restricted in a later analysis, and the HLA associations seemed to be driven largely by CMV exposure. Because the 87-base-pair reads could not distinguish some IMGT-functional V segments, including TRBV6-2 and TRBV6-3, those segments were excluded. Linkage disequilibrium might explain the correlated functional status among segregating V segments, but an unknown experimental factor could not be excluded. When HLA alleles, especially DR and DQ, strongly co-occurred, TCR associations were difficult to assign to individual alleles. A further reported finding was that TCR beta sequences accurately predicted the HLA-A and HLA-B alleles for most subjects in the first cohort. The only immune exposure information available for the cohort was CMV serostatus. A later analysis found that HLA-associated TCR beta chains were more clonally expanded and had lower generation probabilities than equally common non-associated chains. Only TCR beta chains were sequenced in this cohort, and the absence of alpha or paired-chain data limited detectable features. Broadly in line with IMGT annotations, most TCR beta V segments showed up in productive rearrangements about 87% or about 30% of the time in an earlier analysis of roughly 590 of the donors. Because HLA typing was missing for some donors at each locus, association tests included only the typed subset. A later genetic analysis associated a missense DCLRE1C variant with V-gene and J-gene trimming of TCR beta chains, and an independent cohort replicated the association. In vitro tests confirmed that a few of the cytomegalovirus-associated TCR beta chains recognize cytomegalovirus antigens. The authors suggested that the approach could potentially be extended to other disease states and immunological phenotypes.

The cohort was made up of 650 to 700 healthy bone marrow donors. At the time of sampling, every cohort member was nominally healthy, though immune exposures that went unrecorded were likely present. The donor was CMV seronegative and was included in the group of about 350 seronegative cohort members. Each donor provided a peripheral blood sample, and peripheral blood mononuclear cells were used for TCR beta sequencing. The Qiagen DNeasy Blood Extraction Kit was used to extract genomic DNA from the blood cell samples. Note on this clone: What this receptor recognizes is not known. No base qualities exist here, and no much larger clone lies one base off it.

Between the V and J ends, shortened by 5 bases and 3 bases respectively, the junction contains 14 bases. The CDR3 goes from the cysteine to the phenylalanine over 14 residues. The only DNA kept is the CDR3, 42 bases in frame from the first base. Reading the germline V gene gives CDR1 SGDLS and CDR2 YYNGEE. The method behind the library was the immunoSEQ multiplex PCR assay. For the multiplex PCR, a mixture combining 60 forward primers for TCR Vbeta segments and 13 reverse primers for TCR Jbeta segments was used. The CDR3 region of rearranged TCR beta genes was amplified from genomic DNA by a multiplex PCR assay. The amplified TCR beta libraries were sequenced on the Illumina HiSeq System as 87-base-pair reads. In the original analysis: A later analysis tallied roughly 76 million unique TCR beta chains across the 666 repertoires, and about 12 million of those chains were shared by two or more donors. Raw reads were error-corrected and collapsed into unique sequences by a nearest-neighbor algorithm in which closely related sequences were merged to remove PCR and sequencing errors. To assign V, D and J gene segments, CDR3 sequences were aligned to IMGT reference sequences. Each retained sequence needed at least a six-nucleotide match to both a V gene segment and a J gene segment. A rearrangement counted as productive if the CDR3 had no stop codons and remained in frame with V and J, and every other rearrangement counted as non-productive. Following IMGT convention, CDR3 was defined as the stretch from the second conserved V-encoded cysteine up to the conserved J-encoded phenylalanine. In an earlier analysis of just under 600 of the donors, sequences lacking an unambiguous match to a single V gene segment were excluded. In an earlier analysis of 587 of the donors, V segments were called functional above 56.7% productive rearrangements and were called segregating when the between-donor standard deviation exceeded 5%. A statistical classification framework was developed to diagnose cytomegalovirus status using the catalog of TCR beta chain sequences. A later analysis assigned V and J genes by comparing TCR nucleotide sequences with IMGT/GENE-DB human TR gene sequences. In a later analysis, CDR3 sequences and most-parsimonious VDJ recombination scenarios were assigned using the TCRdist pipeline. In a later analysis, every TCR beta chain was defined by the combination of its CDR3 amino acid sequence and its V-gene family, and reads without a unique V-gene family were dropped. To address suspected cross-contamination and a sequencing artifact, a later analysis removed some 620 highly shared, low-generation-probability nucleotide sequences. In a later analysis, a clonal expansion index for each public chain was calculated from normalized within-repertoire ranks of inferred template counts. In a later analysis, generation probabilities were computed with a VDJ recombination model fitted to out-of-frame rearrangements, and the resulting probabilities were checked against IGoR. In a later analysis, TCR-TCR, TCR-HLA and TCR-CMV co-occurrence was scored with hypergeometric tests, and a repertoire-size bias correction was applied to TCR pairs. In a later analysis, false discovery rates were estimated by permuting HLA or CMV assignments 20 times. In a later analysis, co-occurring TCRs were grouped using DBSCAN, with TCRdist sequence similarity added in when clustering inside HLA-allele-positive subsets. Repertoires with fewer than 30,000 or more than 120,000 public chains were left out of co-occurrence clustering, as were four to six repertoires with anomalous nucleotide sharing. TCRdb mirrors the immuneACCESS table, restricted to in-frame sequences. Some clones are absent from its copies; in checked studies, under half trace to an unresolved V gene, and the reason for the others is unknown. For V, J and clone size, that table is used; D and trimming come from the DNA. Recorded for this sample are over 150,000 clones; roughly 79% of them occurred a single time. The ten top clones hold around 1.3% of the sample.

The sequenced material came from PBMCs. The sequence links TRBV9 to TRBJ1-1; TRBD1 is possibly the D segment (5 matching bases). This clonotype was obtained from a woman in her 50s in good health and CMV-seronegative. The nucleotides are TGTGCCAGCAGTCCTACCGCGGGGGACACTGAAGCTTTCTTT. Its protein is CASSPTAGDTEAFF.